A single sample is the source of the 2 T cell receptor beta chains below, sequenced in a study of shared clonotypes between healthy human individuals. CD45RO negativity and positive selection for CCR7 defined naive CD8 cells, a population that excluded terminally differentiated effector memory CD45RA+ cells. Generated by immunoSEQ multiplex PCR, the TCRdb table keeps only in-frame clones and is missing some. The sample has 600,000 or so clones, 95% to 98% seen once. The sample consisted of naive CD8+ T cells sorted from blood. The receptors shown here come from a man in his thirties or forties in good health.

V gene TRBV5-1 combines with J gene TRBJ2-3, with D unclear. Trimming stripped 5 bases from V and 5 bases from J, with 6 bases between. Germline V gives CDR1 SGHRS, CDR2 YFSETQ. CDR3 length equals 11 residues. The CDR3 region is CASSYGDTQYF. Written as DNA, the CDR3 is TGCGCCAGCAGTTACGGAGATACGCAGTATTTT.

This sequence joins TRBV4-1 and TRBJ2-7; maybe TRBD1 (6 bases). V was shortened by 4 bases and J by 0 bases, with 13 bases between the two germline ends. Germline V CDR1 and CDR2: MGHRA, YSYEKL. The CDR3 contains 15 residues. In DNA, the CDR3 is TGCGCCAGCAGCCCGACAGGTGGGAGCTCCTACGAGCAGTACTTC. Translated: CASSPTGGSSYEQYF.